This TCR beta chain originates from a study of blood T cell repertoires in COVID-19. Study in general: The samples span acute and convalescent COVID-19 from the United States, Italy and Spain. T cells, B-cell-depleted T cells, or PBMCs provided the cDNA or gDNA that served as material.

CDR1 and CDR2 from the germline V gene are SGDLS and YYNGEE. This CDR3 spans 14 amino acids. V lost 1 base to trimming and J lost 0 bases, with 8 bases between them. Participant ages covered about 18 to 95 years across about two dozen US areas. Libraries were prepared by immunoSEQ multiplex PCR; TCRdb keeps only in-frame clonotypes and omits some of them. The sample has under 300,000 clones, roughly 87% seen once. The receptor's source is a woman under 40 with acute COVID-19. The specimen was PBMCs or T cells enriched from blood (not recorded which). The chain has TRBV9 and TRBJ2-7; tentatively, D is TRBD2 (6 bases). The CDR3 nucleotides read TGTGCCAGCAGCGTACTAGCGACCTCCTACGAGCAGTACTTC. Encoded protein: CASSVLATSYEQYF. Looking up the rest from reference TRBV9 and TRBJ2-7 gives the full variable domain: DSGVTQTPKHLITATGQRVTLRCSPRSGDLSVYWYQQSLDQGLQFLIQYYNGEERAKGNILERFSAQQFPDLHSELNLSSLELGDSALYFCASSVLATSYEQYFGPGTRLTVT.